Given below is one T cell receptor beta chain in context. What it binds is not known. CDR3 length: 16 amino acids. V lost 0 bases and J 5 bases, leaving 14 bases between the germline ends. Germline-derived CDR1 and CDR2 are SGHTA and FQGTGA. Once obtained from cultured CD4+ T cells, the DNA was sequenced using the Oncomine TCR Beta short-read assay. TCRdb reprocessed the PCR reads via MiXCR and lists one record per CDR3 protein. The profile shows almost 9,500 distinct CDR3 sequences, roughly half of them singletons. These data originate in a study of vaccination and CD4 T cells after COVID-19. Across the whole study: The authors exposed cells to overlapping spike peptides derived from SARS-CoV-2, HCoV-NL63, HCoV-OC43 and HCoV-229E. Each control culture was treated with a CEFX pool, an HIV-1 Nef pool, or no peptide.

Indicated treatment: roughly 11-day PBMC culture with coronavirus spike peptide pools or control peptides (ViraFEST assay). Cultures of PBMCs, approximately 2 million per well, were set up with roughly 9.5 IU/ml IL-2 and about 10 ug/ml peptide pools. The sequenced material came from CD4+ T cells from blood, cultured in vitro. This TCR was recovered from a human donor who had recovered from COVID-19. The V and J genes are TRBV7-3 and TRBJ2-1; tentatively, D is TRBD2 (5 bases). In nucleotides, the CDR3 is TGTGCCAGCAGCTTAACCCCCACGGTCGGGGACAATGAGCAGTTCTTC. Protein product: CASSLTPTVGDNEQFF. The full variable domain, rest sourced from reference TRBV7-3 and TRBJ2-1, is GAGVSQTPSNKVTEKGKYVELRCDPISGHTALYWYRQSLGQGPEFLIYFQGTGAADDSGLPNDRFFAVRPEGSVSTLKIQRTERGDSAVYLCASSLTPTVGDNEQFFGPGTRLTVL.